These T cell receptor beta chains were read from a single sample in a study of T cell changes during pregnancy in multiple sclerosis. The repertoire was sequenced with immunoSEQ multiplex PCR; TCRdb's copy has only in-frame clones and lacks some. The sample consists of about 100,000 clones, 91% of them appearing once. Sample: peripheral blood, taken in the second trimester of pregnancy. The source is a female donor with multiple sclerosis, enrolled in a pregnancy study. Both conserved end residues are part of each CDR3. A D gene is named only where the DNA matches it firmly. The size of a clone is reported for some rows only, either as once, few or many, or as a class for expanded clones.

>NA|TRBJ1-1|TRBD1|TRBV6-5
CASSYSGQGDRTEAFF
TGTGCCAGCAGTTACTCGGGACAGGGGGATCGCACTGAAGCTTTCTTT
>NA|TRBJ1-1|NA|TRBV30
CAWRHGITEAFF
TGTGCCTGGAGGCACGGGATCACTGAAGCTTTCTTT
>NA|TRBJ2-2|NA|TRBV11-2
CASRKGAGELFF
TGTGCCAGCAGAAAGGGGGCCGGGGAGCTGTTTTTT
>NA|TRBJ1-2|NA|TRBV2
CASSEAFGGESDYGYTF
TGTGCCAGCAGTGAAGCGTTCGGCGGGGAATCCGACTATGGCTACACCTTC
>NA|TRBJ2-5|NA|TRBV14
CASSHRPGETQYF
TGTGCCAGCAGCCATAGGCCGGGAGAGACCCAGTACTTC
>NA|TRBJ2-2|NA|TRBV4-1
CASSPTETGTGELFF
TGCGCCAGCAGTCCAACAGAAACAGGGACCGGGGAGCTGTTTTTT
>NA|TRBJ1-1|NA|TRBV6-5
CASSSHGARTEAFF
TGTGCCAGCAGTTCCCATGGGGCGCGGACTGAAGCTTTCTTT
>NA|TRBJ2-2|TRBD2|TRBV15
CATAPLAGRDTGELFF
TGTGCCACCGCCCCCCTGGCAGGGAGGGACACCGGGGAGCTGTTTTTT
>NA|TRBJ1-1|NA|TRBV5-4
CASSLQQMNTEAFF
TGTGCCAGCAGCTTACAACAGATGAACACTGAAGCTTTCTTT
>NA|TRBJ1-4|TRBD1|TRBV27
CASSFRGRGEKLFF
TGTGCCAGCAGTTTTAGGGGGCGAGGTGAAAAACTGTTTTTT
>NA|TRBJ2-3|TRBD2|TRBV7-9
CASSGLASGSPPDTQYF
TGTGCCAGCAGCGGCTTGGCTAGCGGGAGTCCCCCGGATACGCAGTATTTT
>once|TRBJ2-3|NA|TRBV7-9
CASSLGRRVADTQYF
TGTGCCAGCAGCTTGGGTAGGAGGGTGGCGGATACGCAGTATTTT
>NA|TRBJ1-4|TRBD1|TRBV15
CATSRTVGTGREKLFF
TGTGCCACCAGCAGAACAGTCGGGACAGGGAGGGAAAAACTGTTTTTT
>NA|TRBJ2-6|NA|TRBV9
CASSAQGWGAGANVLTF
TGTGCCAGCAGCGCACAGGGATGGGGAGCCGGGGCCAACGTCCTGACTTTC
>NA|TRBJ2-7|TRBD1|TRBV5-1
CASSLVGTGGYEQYF
TGCGCCAGCAGCTTGGTCGGGACAGGGGGTTACGAGCAGTACTTC
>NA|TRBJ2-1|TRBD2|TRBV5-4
CASSLGLADNEQFF
TGTGCCAGCAGCTTGGGACTAGCGGACAATGAGCAGTTCTTC
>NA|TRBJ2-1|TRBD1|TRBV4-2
CASSQPGTGWNEQFF
TGTGCCAGCAGCCAACCCGGGACAGGGTGGAATGAGCAGTTCTTC
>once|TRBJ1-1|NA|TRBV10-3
CAISPGQRMNTEAFF
TGTGCCATCAGCCCTGGACAGAGGATGAACACTGAAGCTTTCTTT
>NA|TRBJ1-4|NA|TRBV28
CASSLITANEKLFF
TGTGCCAGCAGTTTAATAACAGCTAATGAAAAACTGTTTTTT
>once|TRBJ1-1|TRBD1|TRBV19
CASRVPGQGEQTEAFF
TGTGCCAGTAGGGTCCCGGGACAGGGGGAGCAGACTGAAGCTTTCTTT
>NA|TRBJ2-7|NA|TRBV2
CASSVQGPYEQYF
TGTGCCAGCAGTGTACAGGGTCCCTACGAGCAGTACTTC
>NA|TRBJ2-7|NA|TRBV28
CASSLNGAYEQYF
TGTGCCAGCAGTTTGAACGGTGCCTACGAGCAGTACTTC
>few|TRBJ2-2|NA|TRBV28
CASSLFHGELFF
TGTGCCAGCAGTTTATTTCACGGGGAGCTGTTTTTT
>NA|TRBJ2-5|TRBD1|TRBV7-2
CASSAGTGVAETQYF
TGTGCCAGCAGCGCGGGGACAGGGGTTGCGGAGACCCAGTACTTC
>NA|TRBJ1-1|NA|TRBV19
CASSISGDTEAFF
TGTGCCAGTAGTATATCAGGGGACACTGAAGCTTTCTTT